What follows are 3 T cell receptor beta chains derived from one specimen sequenced in a study of T cell repertoires in cytomegalovirus infection. TCRdb processed the reads anew with MiXCR; each CDR3 protein has one entry. The sample has 150,000 to 200,000 distinct CDR3 sequences; roughly 27% are singletons. The source material was PBMCs. These receptors were obtained from a human donor in good health (CMV status not recorded). Some clones in this sample may be carry-over from other donors' samples.

The gene calls are TRBV11-2 and TRBJ2-2; D might be TRBD2 (6 bases). Germline V gene lookup returns CDR1 SGHAT and CDR2 FQNNGV. The CDR3 contains 15 residues. Trimming removed 5 bases at V and 4 bases at J, with 14 bases between. Written as DNA, the CDR3 is TGTGCCAGCAGCGTCACTAGCAGAGGCACCGGGGAGCTGTTTTTT. This sequence encodes CASSVTSRGTGELFF.

As regards this clonotype: One base away lies a much larger clone, so this may be a sequencing read error. The V and J genes are TRBV7-2 and TRBJ2-4; 8 nucleotides align to TRBD1. J gave up 9 bases and V 5 bases, and 21 bases lay outside the gene matches. The CDR3 spans 18 residues. The germline gives CDR1 SGHTA, CDR2 FQGNSA. The CDR3 reads CASSARDRPGTAESIQYF. CDR3 nucleotide sequence: TGTGCCAGCAGCGCCCGGGACAGGCCGGGGACGGCGGAAAGCATTCAGTACTTC.

The chain couples TRBV20-1 to TRBJ1-1, with D possibly matching TRBD1 (5 bases). From germline, CDR1 is DFQATT and CDR2 SNEGSKA (reference sequence). V was trimmed by 5 bases and J by 6 bases, leaving 16 bases between them. CDR3 length: 13 residues. In nucleotides, the CDR3 is TGCAGTGCTGATCCCATGGGGCTACCTGAAGCTTTCTTT. Encoded protein: CSADPMGLPEAFF.